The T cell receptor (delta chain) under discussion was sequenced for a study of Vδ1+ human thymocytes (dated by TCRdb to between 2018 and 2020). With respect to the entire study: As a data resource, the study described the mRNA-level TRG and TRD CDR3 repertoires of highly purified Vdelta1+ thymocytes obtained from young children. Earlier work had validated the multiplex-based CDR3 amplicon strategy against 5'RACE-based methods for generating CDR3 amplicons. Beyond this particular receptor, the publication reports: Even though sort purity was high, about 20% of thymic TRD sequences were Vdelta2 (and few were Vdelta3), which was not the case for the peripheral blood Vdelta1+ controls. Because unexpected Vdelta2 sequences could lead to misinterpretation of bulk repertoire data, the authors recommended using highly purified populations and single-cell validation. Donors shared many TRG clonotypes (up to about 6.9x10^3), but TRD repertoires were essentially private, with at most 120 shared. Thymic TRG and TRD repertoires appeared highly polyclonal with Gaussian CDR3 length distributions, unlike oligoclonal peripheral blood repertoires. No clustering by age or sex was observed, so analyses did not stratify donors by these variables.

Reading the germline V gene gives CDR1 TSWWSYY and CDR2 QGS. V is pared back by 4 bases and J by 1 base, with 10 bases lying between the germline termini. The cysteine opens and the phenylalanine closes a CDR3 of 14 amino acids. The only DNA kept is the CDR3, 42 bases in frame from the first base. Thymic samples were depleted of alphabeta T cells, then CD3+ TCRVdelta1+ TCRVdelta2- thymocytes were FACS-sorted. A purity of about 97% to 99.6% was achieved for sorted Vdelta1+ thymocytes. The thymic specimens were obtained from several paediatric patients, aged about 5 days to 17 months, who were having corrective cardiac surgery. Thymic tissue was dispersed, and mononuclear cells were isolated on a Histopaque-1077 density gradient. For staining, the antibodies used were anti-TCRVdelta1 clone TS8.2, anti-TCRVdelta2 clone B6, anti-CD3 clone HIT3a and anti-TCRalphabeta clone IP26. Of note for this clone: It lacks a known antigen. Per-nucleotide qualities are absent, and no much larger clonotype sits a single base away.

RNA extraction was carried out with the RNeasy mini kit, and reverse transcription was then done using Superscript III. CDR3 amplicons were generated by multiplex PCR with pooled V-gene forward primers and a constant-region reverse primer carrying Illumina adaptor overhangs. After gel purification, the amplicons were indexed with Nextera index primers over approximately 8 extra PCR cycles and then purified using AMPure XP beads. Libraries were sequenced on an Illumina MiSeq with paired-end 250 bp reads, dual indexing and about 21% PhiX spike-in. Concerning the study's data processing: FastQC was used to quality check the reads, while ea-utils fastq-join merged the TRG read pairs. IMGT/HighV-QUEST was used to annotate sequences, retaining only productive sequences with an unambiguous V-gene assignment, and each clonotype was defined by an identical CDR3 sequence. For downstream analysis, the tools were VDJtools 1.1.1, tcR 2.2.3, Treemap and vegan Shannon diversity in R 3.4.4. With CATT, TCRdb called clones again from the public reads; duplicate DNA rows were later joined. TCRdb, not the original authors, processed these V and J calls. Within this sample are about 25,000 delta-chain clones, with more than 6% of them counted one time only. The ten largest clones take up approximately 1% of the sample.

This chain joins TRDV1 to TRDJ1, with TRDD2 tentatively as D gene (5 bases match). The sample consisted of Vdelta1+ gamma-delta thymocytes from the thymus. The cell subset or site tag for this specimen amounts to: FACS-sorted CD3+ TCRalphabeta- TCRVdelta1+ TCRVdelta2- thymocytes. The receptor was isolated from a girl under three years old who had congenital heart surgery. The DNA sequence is TGTGCTCTTGGGGTTCTCTTCCCCACCGATAAACTCATCTTT. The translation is CALGVLFPTDKLIF.